Shown below are 15 T cell receptor beta chains from a single sample sequenced in a study of T cells in Graves' hyperthyroidism and ophthalmopathy. Template material for amplifying TCR beta CDR3 regions consisted of RNA transcripts. HTBI primers were employed in a first-round RT-PCR of the TCR CDR3. TCRdb used MiXCR to reprocess the multiplex PCR reads, holding one entry per CDR3 protein. The sample holds more than 650,000 distinct CDR3 sequences, 12% to 15% seen once. Sequenced input: blood. These receptors all stem from a woman aged 18-29 years with Graves' hyperthyroidism.

Many counts were recorded for this clonotype. The gene calls are TRBV3-1 and TRBJ1-1; weak D call: TRBD1 (5 bases). V was trimmed by 5 bases and J by 1 base, leaving 11 bases between them. Germline V gives CDR1 LGHDT, CDR2 YNNKEL (reference sequence). The CDR3 extends over 14 amino acids. The CDR3 DNA reads TGTGCCAGCAGCTCCCCGGGGACGAACACTGAAGCTTTCTTT. It codes for CASSSPGTNTEAFF.

This clonotype was detected many times. This rearrangement joins TRBV7-3 to TRBJ2-1; 9 bases line up with TRBD1. V lost 5 bases, J lost 7 bases, and 18 bases stayed unmatched. The CDR3 has 18 residues. CDR1 and CDR2 (germline): SGHTA, FQGTGA. The CDR3 DNA reads as TGTGCCAGCAGCCTAGGGGCCGGGACAGGGTTCGGCGTAAATGAGCAGTTCTTC. It is translated as CASSLGAGTGFGVNEQFF. Based on the CDR3 plus reference TRBV7-3 and TRBJ2-1, the full variable domain is GAGVSQTPSNKVTEKGKYVELRCDPISGHTALYWYRQSLGQGPEFLIYFQGTGAADDSGLPNDRFFAVRPEGSVSTLKIQRTERGDSAVYLCASSLGAGTGFGVNEQFFGPGTRLTVL.

In its sample, this clonotype was seen a few times. The chain combines TRBV6-2 or TRBV6-3 with TRBJ2-3, with TRBD2 matching over 7 bases. The CDR3 length is 17 residues. V shed 5 bases and J 6 bases; nucleotides not matched to a gene: 17. The V gene's germline CDR1 is MNHEY and CDR2 SVGEGT. This chain's CDR3 is CASSPARTGGKTDTQYF. The CDR3 region has the DNA TGTGCCAGCAGTCCCGCCCGGACCGGGGGGAAGACGGATACGCAGTATTTT.

V gene TRBV4-2 combines with J gene TRBJ2-7; 8 nucleotides align to TRBD2. V was clipped by 0 bases and J by 2 bases; unmatched bases: 3. Germline V gene sequence: CDR1 LGHNA, CDR2 YNFKEQ. The CDR3 is 15 amino acids. The DNA for the CDR3 is TGTGCCAGCAGCCAAGAAGCGGGAGACCCCTACGAGCAGTACTTC. This sequence encodes CASSQEAGDPYEQYF.

This clonotype was picked up many times. The rearrangement uses TRBV6-5 and TRBJ2-2, with D tentatively TRBD1 or TRBD2 (5 bases each). Trimming stripped 0 bases from V and 7 bases from J, with 18 bases between. This CDR3 has 17 residues. Per the germline V gene, CDR1 is MNHEY and CDR2 is SVGAGI. The CDR3 region has the DNA TGTGCCAGCAGTTACTCGGCCGCTGGGACCGCGAGCGGGGAGCTGTTTTTT. Amino acid sequence: CASSYSAAGTASGELFF.

This clonotype was seen only a few times. V is TRBV25-1 and J is TRBJ2-3, with a weak D call TRBD2 (6 bases). The CDR3 sequence is 15 residues long. The germline V gene has CDR1 MGHDK and CDR2 SYGVNS. V shed 1 base and J shed 6 bases, with 14 bases lying between them. The CDR3 loop is CASSEFGGAGDTQYF. CDR3 DNA sequence: TGTGCCAGCAGTGAATTTGGAGGGGCCGGGGATACGCAGTATTTT.

This sequence joins TRBV2 and TRBJ2-3, with D possibly being TRBD1 or TRBD2 (5 bases each). Germline loops: CDR1 SNHLY, CDR2 FYNNEI. This CDR3 is 15 amino acids long. The ends were cut back, 11 bases at V and 0 bases at J, with 18 bases in the middle. The CDR3 region is CALPSGTTSTDTQYF. For the CDR3, the DNA is TGTGCCTTACCATCCGGGACCACTAGCACAGATACGCAGTATTTT.

The rearrangement joins TRBV2 to TRBJ1-6; 10 bases align to TRBD1. Germline values: CDR1 SNHLY, CDR2 FYNNEI. This CDR3 comprises 17 residues. With V trimmed by 4 bases and J by 2 bases, 5 bases remained unmatched. The CDR3 DNA reads TGTGCCAGCAGTGGGCGGACAGGGGGGGCCTATAATTCACCCCTCCACTTT. Protein sequence: CASSGRTGGAYNSPLHF.

This clonotype has a count of ten or more. The chain combines TRBV18 with TRBJ1-2, with D possibly matching TRBD1 (6 bases). Germline V gene data show CDR1 as KGHSH and CDR2 as LQKENI. The CDR3 length is 14 residues. Trimming took off 4 bases at V and 8 bases at J, with 17 bases between the two ends. CDR3 DNA: TGTGCCAGCTCACGATCCAGGGGCCCAGAAGGCTACACCTTC. The encoded protein is CASSRSRGPEGYTF.

This clonotype has at least ten counts. The chain joins TRBV5-5 to TRBJ2-7, with 7 bases that match TRBD1. V lost 1 base, J lost 2 bases, and 6 bases stayed unmatched. The CDR3 has 15 residues. Germline CDR1 reads SGHKS; CDR2 reads YYEKEE (reference sequence). Written as DNA, the CDR3 is TGTGCCAGCAGCTTGTATCGGACAGGAGCCTACGAGCAGTACTTC. Translating gives CASSLYRTGAYEQYF.

This clonotype was seen only a few times. This rearrangement joins TRBV20-1 to TRBJ1-2; 7 nucleotides agree with TRBD1. Germline-derived CDR1 and CDR2 are DFQATT and SNEGSKA (reference sequence). This CDR3 spans 15 amino acids. V dropped 0 bases and J dropped 6; count of bases not matched to a gene: 10. The CDR3 here is CSARDGLTGRDGYTF. The CDR3 DNA reads as TGCAGTGCTAGAGATGGGTTGACAGGGCGAGATGGCTACACCTTC.

Details on this clonotype: Here the CDR3 omits its conserved ending phenylalanine or tryptophan, so a read error is the likely source. The V call is TRBV18, the J call TRBJ1-1; D might be TRBD1 (5 bases). The CDR3 has 15 residues. Germline CDR1 KGHSH, CDR2 LQKENI. V was trimmed by 3 bases and J by 0 bases, leaving 11 bases between them. CDR3: CASSPGTTLNTEAFL. Here the CDR3 DNA reads TGTGCCAGCTCACCGGGGACTACCTTGAACACTGAAGCTTTCCTT.

This clonotype was counted many times. The chain combines TRBV20-1 with TRBJ2-7; TRBD1 is a possible D gene (7 bases). Germline CDR1 and CDR2: DFQATT and SNEGSKA (reference sequence). This CDR3 comprises 13 residues. V was trimmed by 3 bases and J by 2 bases, leaving 11 bases between them. CDR3 sequence (DNA): TGCAGTGCTAGGGAGGGGGCGCCCTACGAGCAGTACTTC. Amino acids: CSAREGAPYEQYF.

Here the CDR3 reads CASSYGRTVYEQYF. The CDR3 DNA reads as TGTGCCAGCAGTTACGGTCGGACAGTCTACGAGCAGTACTTC. V gene TRBV6-6 combines with J gene TRBJ2-7; D possibly corresponds to TRBD1 (6 bases). V was cut by 2 bases and J by 3 bases, with 11 bases left in between. The CDR3 runs 14 residues. Germline CDR1 reads MNHNY; CDR2 reads SVGAGI (reference sequence).

Many counts were recorded for this clonotype. V gene TRBV7-2 combines with J gene TRBJ2-2; D is unclear. In germline, CDR1 is SGHTA, CDR2 FQGNSA. This CDR3 region has 15 residues. V lost 5 bases and J lost 0, with 10 bases in between. Here the CDR3 reads CASSPHRANTGELFF. CDR3 coding DNA: TGTGCCAGCAGCCCGCACAGAGCGAACACCGGGGAGCTGTTTTTT.